One T cell receptor (beta chain) is described in this entry. The source of the sample is a study of shared clonotypes between healthy human individuals. The wider study: Donor ages ranged 18 to 49 years: a couple of women, a few men. Plates per donor: three CD4 naive, three CD4 memory, two CD8 naive, one CD8 memory.

The repertoire was sequenced with immunoSEQ multiplex PCR; TCRdb's copy has only in-frame clones and lacks some. The table includes about 1 million clones, about 76% detected once. The germline V gene encodes CDR1 MNHNS and CDR2 SASEGT. V was shortened by 6 bases and J by 4 bases, with 10 bases between the two germline ends. CDR3 size: 13 residues. This receptor was obtained from a man between 18 and 29 years old in good health. The rearrangement uses TRBV6-1 and TRBJ1-5; D not resolved. Sequenced input: memory CD4+ T cells sorted from blood. Regarding subset: CD45RA-negative fraction. The CDR3 DNA reads TGTGCCAGCAGAGGTCCCTTGAATCAGCCCCAGCATTTT. As protein: CASRGPLNQPQHF.